This TCR beta chain is from a study of CD8 T cells in Susac syndrome. About the study: Intravenous immunoglobulin alone or corticosteroids were being given to patients with Susac syndrome at blood draw, unless they were therapy-naive.

Random-hexamer reverse transcription was applied to roughly 0.5 to 1 ug RNA. TCRdb called the immunoSEQ multiplex PCR reads again in MiXCR, with one record for every CDR3 protein. The table lists over 70,000 distinct CDR3 sequences, approximately 96% of them singletons, with roughly 0.62% in the top ten. V trimming: 4 bases; J trimming: 7 bases; junction bases outside the gene matches: 8. The germline V gene has CDR1 LGHNA and CDR2 YSLEER. The CDR3 is made up of 14 amino acids. The specimen sequenced was CD8+ T cells from PBMCs. The sequence was obtained from a human donor with Susac syndrome. V is TRBV4-3 and J is TRBJ1-1; TRBD1 matches at 8 bases. The CDR3 nucleotides read TGCGCCAGCAGCCGGGGACAGGCCGCGGTTGAAGCTTTCTTT. It specifies CASSRGQAAVEAFF.